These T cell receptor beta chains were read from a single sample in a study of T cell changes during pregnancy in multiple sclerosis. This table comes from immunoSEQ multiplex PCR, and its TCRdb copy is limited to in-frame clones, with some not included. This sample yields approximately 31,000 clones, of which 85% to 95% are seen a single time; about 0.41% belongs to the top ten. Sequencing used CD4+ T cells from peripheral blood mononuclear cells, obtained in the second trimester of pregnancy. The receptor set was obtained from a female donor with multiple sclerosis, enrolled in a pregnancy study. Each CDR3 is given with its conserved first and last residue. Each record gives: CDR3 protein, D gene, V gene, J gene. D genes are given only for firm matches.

CAGAGSAYNEQFF	-	TRBV28	TRBJ2-1
CASSSQQGVEQYF	TRBD1	TRBV7-3	TRBJ2-7
CASSQVLAGFNEQFF	TRBD2	TRBV4-1	TRBJ2-1
CASSFGTSGLETQYF	TRBD2	TRBV7-8	TRBJ2-5
CASSSLADTQYF	TRBD2	TRBV5-1	TRBJ2-3
CASTGIMGNTIYF	-	TRBV6-1	TRBJ1-3
CASSVLNQPQHF	-	TRBV7-2	TRBJ1-5
CASSLAPPTASYEQYF	-	TRBV7-8	TRBJ2-7
CSVEGLEETQYF	-	TRBV29-1	TRBJ2-5
CASSRLASSTDTQYF	-	TRBV6-5	TRBJ2-3
CASTTGYQETQYF	-	TRBV9	TRBJ2-5
CASSHGNTEAFF	-	TRBV18	TRBJ1-1
CASSKSVDRLTLTSGNTIYF	-	TRBV21-1	TRBJ1-3
CASITAQGRLGYTF	-	TRBV6-1	TRBJ1-2
CSVDRGFNEQFF	-	TRBV29-1	TRBJ2-1
CASSPGLAGTSYEQYF	TRBD2	TRBV6-6	TRBJ2-7
CASSMFQGSDTQYF	-	TRBV19	TRBJ2-3
CASSLGGNEQFF	-	TRBV5-1	TRBJ2-1
CASSLEAGRTEAFF	-	TRBV5-1	TRBJ1-1
CASRLAGADTQYF	-	TRBV12-2	TRBJ2-3
CASRLERRLAGGLTYNEQFF	TRBD2	TRBV19	TRBJ2-1
CASSLSSSRDTEAFF	-	TRBV5-1	TRBJ1-1
CASSPWRRTDTQYF	-	TRBV7-2	TRBJ2-3
CASSQGGREAIF	TRBD2	TRBV7-6	TRBJ2-7
CASSLGRLADYNEQFF	TRBD2	TRBV5-8	TRBJ2-1
CASSQDSPRTDTQYF	-	TRBV4-1	TRBJ2-3
CASSIGTSGSVSYNEQFF	TRBD2	TRBV19	TRBJ2-1
CASSPSGGGTGNTIYF	-	TRBV5-1	TRBJ1-3